Below are 15 T cell receptor beta chains sequenced from a single sample in a study of regulatory T cells in long-lasting Graves disease. Regarding time point: newly diagnosed GD, antithyroid drugs for less than 3 months. Generation of the TCR library employed RNA extracted from PBMCs. Sequencing libraries for TCR beta were prepared with iRepertoire HTBI primers and Arm-PCR of CDR3 regions. Each CDR3 protein is one row after TCRdb ran MiXCR on the multiplex PCR reads. Of under 800,000 distinct CDR3 sequences listed, roughly 15% were seen once; the top ten hold approximately 18%. This sample was also put to use in a study of T cells in Graves' hyperthyroidism and ophthalmopathy.

This specimen was peripheral blood mononuclear cells (PBMCs), taken at new diagnosis, from a patient treated with antithyroid drugs. These TCRs come from a woman in her 30s with Graves disease.

The rearrangement uses TRBV14 and TRBJ2-7; D might be TRBD1 or TRBD2, each matching 5 bases. Between the trimmed V and J ends, which lost 4 bases and 3 bases, there was a span of 19 bases. The length of the CDR3 is 16 residues. The germline gives CDR1 SGHDN, CDR2 FVKESK. CDR3 coding DNA: TGTGCCAGCAGCCCCCCCGGGGCTAGCTTTATCTACGAGCAGTACTTC. Translated: CASSPPGASFIYEQYF.

In this sample, this clonotype turned up many times. The chain joins TRBV28 to TRBJ2-7; D may be TRBD2 (6 bases). Between the trimmed V and J ends, which lost 3 bases and 7 bases, there was a span of 13 bases. CDR1 and CDR2 from the germline V gene are MDHEN and SYDVKM. The CDR3 loop spans 13 amino acids. The CDR3 spells CASSFAGRGEQYF. The CDR3 DNA reads as TGTGCCAGCAGTTTCGCGGGGAGAGGGGAGCAGTACTTC.

Details on this clonotype: This may be a read error, as it is one base from a much larger clone. The chain links TRBV6-1 to TRBJ1-1; 8 nucleotides align to TRBD1. Germline lookup yields CDR1 MNHNS and CDR2 SASEGT. Unmatched junction bases numbered 3, after V lost 8 bases and J lost 1 base. CDR3 size: 13 residues. The CDR3 DNA reads as TGTGCCAGCGTTCAGGGGGCGAACACTGAAGCTTTCTTT. This sequence encodes CASVQGANTEAFF.

Worth noting for this clonotype: Since a much larger clone is just one base distant, this may be a read error. The chain carries TRBV20-1 and TRBJ1-1; D may be TRBD1 (6 bases). Germline CDR1 and CDR2: DFQATT and SNEGSKA (reference sequence). V gave up 1 base and J gave up 1 base, with 13 bases separating them. The CDR3 covers 15 residues. The CDR3 coding sequence is TGCAGTGCTAGAGCCTACGACAGGTCGAACACTGAAGCTTTCTTT. This gives the protein CSARAYDRSNTEAFF.

This chain links TRBV19 with TRBJ2-3; D is uncertain. The germline V gene encodes CDR1 LNHDA and CDR2 SQIVND (reference sequence). The V and J ends lost 3 bases and 0 bases respectively, with 13 bases between them. This CDR3 contains 16 residues. The CDR3 region is CASSIFQHLSTDTQYF. The CDR3 bases are TGTGCCAGTAGTATCTTCCAGCACCTTAGCACAGATACGCAGTATTTT. The whole variable domain, filled in from reference TRBV19 and TRBJ2-3, reads DGGITQSPKYLFRKEGQNVTLSCEQNLNHDAMYWYRQDPGQGLRLIYYSQIVNDFQKGDIAEGYSVSREKKESFPLTVTSAQKNPTAFYLCASSIFQHLSTDTQYFGPGTRLTVL.

The sample holds many counts of this clonotype. A junction boundary mismatches the germline segment, possibly from a read error. The rearrangement uses TRBV6-2 or TRBV6-3 and TRBJ2-3, with 7 bases lining up with TRBD2. The germline V gene has CDR1 MNHEY and CDR2 SVGEGT. The CDR3 consists of 14 residues. The CDR3 loop reads CASSERGSKDTQYF. The CDR3 region has the DNA TGTGCCAGCAGTGAACGCGGGAGCAAAGATACGCAGTATTTT.

This clonotype has a count of ten or more. This chain connects TRBV29-1 to TRBJ1-1, with D perhaps TRBD1 (5 bases). V lost 6 bases, J lost 1 base, and 12 bases lay in between. The CDR3 totals 13 residues. The V gene's germline CDR1 is SQVTM and CDR2 ANQGSEA. CDR3 bases: TGCAGCGTGGGGGGGGTATCGAACACTGAAGCTTTCTTT. Translated, it gives CSVGGVSNTEAFF.

This clonotype has only one observation. With a much larger clone just one base away, this may be a read error. The CDR3 sequence is CSVEGPSSYNEQFF. CDR3 coding DNA: TGCAGCGTTGAAGGGCCAAGCTCCTACAATGAGCAGTTCTTC. The chain uses TRBV29-1 and TRBJ2-1; no clear D gene. V lost 1 base to trimming and J lost 0 bases, with 7 bases between them. Germline V lookup: CDR1 SQVTM, CDR2 ANQGSEA. This CDR3 is 14 amino acids long.

This clonotype was seen many times. The chain links TRBV9 to TRBJ2-5, with unresolved D. Germline CDR1 SGDLS, CDR2 YYNGEE. The CDR3 contains 15 residues. The V end was cut by 3 bases, the J end by 5 bases, with 17 bases between. The CDR3, as DNA: TGTGCCAGCAGCGGAGATGACCATGCCCGTGAGACCCAGTACTTC. It encodes CASSGDDHARETQYF.

This clonotype has more than one count but fewer than ten. The chain has TRBV11-2 and TRBJ2-1; D gene unclear. Trimming took off 8 bases at V and 6 bases at J, with 17 bases between the two ends. The CDR3 has 14 amino acids. Germline assignment: CDR1 SGHAT and CDR2 FQNNGV. In nucleotides, the CDR3 is TGTGCCAGCTCCCTCGACCTAGTTCGCAATGAGCAGTTCTTC. Translated: CASSLDLVRNEQFF.

This clonotype was counted only a few times. The chain carries TRBV12-3 or TRBV12-4 and TRBJ1-1; 8 nucleotides match TRBD1. The CDR3 runs to 11 residues. With V trimmed by 4 bases and J by 11 bases, 3 bases remained unmatched. For the CDR3, the DNA is TGTGCCAGCAGTTGGACAGGGTTGGCTTTCTTT. This sequence encodes CASSWTGLAFF.

The rearrangement links TRBV20-1 to TRBJ2-7; D possibly corresponds to TRBD1 (6 bases). From germline, CDR1 is DFQATT and CDR2 SNEGSKA (reference sequence). Trimming took off 0 bases at V and 6 bases at J, with 18 bases between the two ends. CDR3 length: 15 residues. CDR3 coding DNA: TGCAGTGCTAGAGACAGGGCAGGGGTGACGTGCGAGCAGTACTTC. Its translation is CSARDRAGVTCEQYF.

This clonotype appeared many times. The genes are TRBV30 and TRBJ1-1; D might be TRBD1 (6 bases). The V gene lost 2 bases and the J gene lost 0 bases, with 13 bases spanning the gap. The CDR3 is 15 amino acids. The V gene's germline CDR1 is GTSNPN and CDR2 SVGIG (reference sequence). CDR3 residues: CAWSTRTVLNTEAFF. The DNA of the CDR3 is TGTGCCTGGAGTACAAGGACAGTATTGAACACTGAAGCTTTCTTT.

The chain recombines TRBV6-1 with TRBJ1-3, with D uncertain. The CDR3 has 17 residues. Germline V gene data show CDR1 as MNHNS and CDR2 as SASEGT. V shed 6 bases and J shed 4 bases, with 22 bases lying between them. In nucleotides, the CDR3 is TGTGCCAGCAGCTTCACATTTCAAGGGTTAACGGGAAACACCATATATTTT. Translation gives CASSFTFQGLTGNTIYF.

This clonotype was detected a few times. This sequence joins TRBV7-9 and TRBJ1-5; 7 bases fit TRBD1. The CDR3 covers 18 residues. V dropped 1 base and J dropped 7; count of bases not matched to a gene: 16. Germline V gene lookup returns CDR1 SEHNR and CDR2 FQNEAQ (reference sequence). CDR3 nucleotides: TGTGCCAGCAGCTTAGTCCTGAAAGGGACAGAAGGTCTCCAGCCCCAGCATTTT. It translates to CASSLVLKGTEGLQPQHF.